The clone carrying this T cell receptor beta chain has only a few counts. These data are taken from a study of CD8 T cells in ankylosing spondylitis. Via MiXCR, TCRdb re-called the 5' RACE reads, giving one row per CDR3 protein. Among roughly 180,000 distinct CDR3 sequences listed, roughly 13% were seen once. This CDR3 is 13 amino acids long. V dropped 5 bases and J dropped 0 bases, with 7 bases sitting between them. The germline CDR1 and CDR2 sequences are SEHNR and FQNEAQ (reference sequence). The chain links TRBV7-9 to TRBJ2-5; the D is unclear. The TCR comes from a male donor with ankylosing spondylitis or in good health (not recorded which). Sample: blood, either unsorted or a sorted T cell fraction (not recorded which). CDR3 sequence (DNA): TGTGCCAGCAGCCCCAGAAACCAAGAGACCCAGTACTTC. This translates into CASSPRNQETQYF.